The 22 T cell receptor beta chains presented below share a single source sample, sequenced in a study of molecular identifiers for immune sequencing clone quantification. TCRdb processed the PCR reads anew with MiXCR; each CDR3 protein has one entry. The repertoire holds around 480,000 distinct CDR3 sequences, approximately 25% seen once, with approximately 0.8% in the top ten. The sequenced sample consisted of naive CD8+ T cells from blood, with Jurkat cell RNA spiked in. Subset described: FACS-sorted CD8+CD4-CCR7+CD45RA+ naive T cells. These receptors were obtained from a human donor in good health. Some libraries in this study had Jurkat cell RNA spiked in.

In the case of this clonotype: A much larger clone lies one base from this, so it may be a read error. V and J are TRBV7-9 and TRBJ2-7, with 8 bases matching TRBD1. J was trimmed by 6 bases and V by 9 bases; bases with no gene match: 13. The CDR3 runs to 14 residues. Germline loops: CDR1 SEHNR, CDR2 FQNEAQ (reference sequence). The chain's CDR3 is CASAGTGAPSEQYF. The CDR3 nucleotides are TGTGCCAGTGCCGGGACAGGCGCACCCTCCGAGCAGTACTTC.

Note on this clonotype: Possible read error: a much larger clone is one base away. J is TRBJ1-1 and V is TRBV9; 7 bases fit TRBD1. Germline V gene data show CDR1 as SGDLS and CDR2 as YYNGEE. The CDR3 loop spans 13 amino acids. J gave up 9 bases and V 4 bases, and 9 bases lay outside the gene matches. The CDR3 DNA follows: TGTGCCAGCAGCCCAGGGGGGGGCGGTAAAGCTTTCTTT. Translated: CASSPGGGGKAFF.

This clonotype occurred many times. The chain uses TRBV15 and TRBJ2-1; D is perhaps TRBD2 (5 bases). The V gene's germline CDR1 is LNHNV and CDR2 YYDKDF (reference sequence). The CDR3 has 14 amino acids. Trimming took off 0 bases at V and 4 bases at J, with 7 bases between the two ends. The CDR3 coding sequence is TGTGCCACCAGCAGAGACCGCGGGTACAATGAGCAGTTCTTC. Amino acids: CATSRDRGYNEQFF.

This clonotype was seen at least ten times. The chain joins TRBV7-6 to TRBJ2-3; 10 bases align to TRBD2. The CDR3 totals 14 residues. Per germline, CDR1 SGHVS and CDR2 FNYEAQ. Unmatched junction bases numbered 5, after V lost 6 bases and J lost 5 bases. CDR3 residues: CASSLAGVIDTQYF. CDR3 coding DNA: TGTGCCAGCAGTCTAGCGGGAGTGATAGATACGCAGTATTTT. Full variable domain (missing parts from reference TRBV7-6 and TRBJ2-3): GAGVSQSPRYKVTKRGQDVALRCDPISGHVSLYWYRQALGQGPEFLTYFNYEAQQDKSGLPNDRFSAERPEGSISTLTIQRTEQRDSAMYRCASSLAGVIDTQYFGPGTRLTVL.

Comment on this clonotype: A much more abundant neighbour one base away suggests this may be a read error. The chain is built from TRBV7-9 and TRBJ1-1, with no clear D. The CDR3 spans 17 residues. Germline CDR1 SEHNR, CDR2 FQNEAQ (reference sequence). V lost 0 bases and J 4 bases, leaving 18 bases between the germline ends. CDR3 loop: CASSLAPMWWRGTEAFF. Here the CDR3 DNA reads TGTGCCAGCAGCTTAGCCCCAATGTGGTGGCGAGGCACTGAAGCTTTCTTT.

This clonotype has only a few counts. The chain couples TRBV4-3 to TRBJ1-2; TRBD1 matches 7 bases. The CDR3 contains 18 residues. J gave up 2 bases and V 0 bases, and 12 bases lay outside the gene matches. Germline loops: CDR1 LGHNA, CDR2 YSLEER. The CDR3 is CASSQEPDRAFKNYGYTF. For the CDR3, the DNA is TGCGCCAGCAGCCAAGAGCCCGACAGGGCCTTTAAGAACTATGGCTACACCTTC.

With regard to this clonotype: This clone may be a read error of a much larger clone one base away. The gene calls are TRBV4-3 and TRBJ2-2; D ambiguous. V was cut by 1 base and J by 1 base, with 13 bases left in between. CDR3 size: 17 residues. CDR1 and CDR2 (germline): LGHNA, YSLEER. CDR3: CASSQVHSNVNTGELFF. Here the CDR3 DNA reads TGCGCCAGCAGCCAAGTCCACAGTAACGTGAACACCGGGGAGCTGTTTTTT.

This clonotype was recorded at least ten times. The chain has TRBV5-5 and TRBJ1-5; tentative D call: TRBD1 (6 bases). V was clipped by 0 bases and J by 2 bases, with 12 bases between them. Per the germline V gene, CDR1 is SGHKS and CDR2 is YYEKEE (reference sequence). The CDR3 is 16 residues long. For the CDR3, the DNA is TGTGCCAGCAGCTTGGAGATGGGGGGCGGCAATCAGCCCCAGCATTTT. Translation gives CASSLEMGGGNQPQHF.

V is TRBV5-4 and J is TRBJ2-2; TRBD1 matches at 9 bases. Germline CDR1 reads SGHNT; CDR2 reads YYREEE (reference sequence). V lost 3 bases to trimming and J lost 5 bases; unmatched junction nucleotides: 8. This CDR3 has 16 residues. DNA for the CDR3: TGTGCCAGCAGCTACATCGGGACAGGGTGGACCGGGGAGCTGTTTTTT. Its protein is CASSYIGTGWTGELFF.

This clonotype was found a few times. A much larger clone differs from this one at a single base, so this may be a read error. This sequence joins TRBV5-4 and TRBJ2-5; D is perhaps TRBD2 (6 bases). The CDR3 loop spans 15 amino acids. Trimming removed 2 bases from V and 1 base from J, with 12 bases in between. CDR1 is SGHNT, CDR2 YYREEE, per germline (reference sequence). CDR3 sequence (DNA): TGTGCCAGCAGCTTCTGTGGGGGGTCCCAAGAGACCCAGTACTTC. It yields the protein CASSFCGGSQETQYF.

About this clonotype: With a much larger clone just one base away, this may be a read error. The CDR3: CASSQCGGDTQYF. CDR3 coding DNA: TGTGCCAGCAGCCAGTGCGGAGGCGATACGCAGTATTTT. The rearrangement uses TRBV7-2 and TRBJ2-3, with D perhaps TRBD2 (5 bases). The CDR3 is made up of 13 amino acids. The germline V gene encodes CDR1 SGHTA and CDR2 FQGNSA. V was shortened by 5 bases and J by 6 bases, with 12 bases between the two germline ends.

This clonotype was observed many times. The chain combines TRBV29-1 with TRBJ2-2; D is unclear. CDR3 length: 12 residues. Between the trimmed V and J ends, which lost 2 bases and 4 bases, there was a span of 5 bases. Looked up from germline, CDR1 is SQVTM and CDR2 is ANQGSEA. The DNA of the CDR3 is TGCAGCGTTGAACAGAGCACCGGGGAGCTGTTTTTT. The encoded protein is CSVEQSTGELFF.

The chain joins TRBV10-3 to TRBJ2-5, with a possible D match to TRBD2 (7 bases). The CDR3 totals 17 residues. CDR1 is ENHRY and CDR2 is SYGVKD in the germline V gene. V lost 6 bases and J lost 3, with 23 bases in between. The DNA for the CDR3 is TGTGCCATCAGCGACACAGCTACTAGGGGGGGGAAAGAGACCCAGTACTTC. Encoded protein: CAISDTATRGGKETQYF.

The chain links TRBV7-8 to TRBJ1-5; D is possibly TRBD1 (7 bases). TRBJ2-3 matches the DNA end more closely, so the J call is doubtful. The CDR3 extends over 16 amino acids. Germline CDR1 reads SGHVS; CDR2 reads FQNEAQ. The CDR3 sequence: CASSLVGGQSNHPQYF. CDR3 in DNA: TGTGCCAGCAGCTTAGTCGGGGGACAGTCCAATCACCCCCAGTATTTT.

This chain uses TRBV20-1 with TRBJ2-7, with 12 bases aligning to TRBD2. The CDR3 covers 17 residues. Germline V gene data show CDR1 as DFQATT and CDR2 as SNEGSKA (reference sequence). The ends lost 5 bases at V and 2 bases at J; junction bases unmatched: 13. CDR3 region: CSALRLAGVYGTYEQYF. CDR3 sequence (DNA): TGCAGTGCTCTGCGACTAGCGGGAGTTTACGGGACCTACGAGCAGTACTTC.

Concerning this clonotype: This clone may be a read error of a much larger clone one base away. The final CDR3 position lacks the conserved phenylalanine or tryptophan, pointing to a likely read error. The rearrangement uses TRBV12-3 or TRBV12-4 and TRBJ2-4; TRBD1 agrees at 9 bases. This CDR3 has 14 residues. Trimming at V came to 7 bases and at J to 7 bases, leaving 8 bases not matched to a gene. DNA for the CDR3: TGTGCCAGCACGTCTTGGACAGGGGATAACATTCAGTACTCC. It translates to CASTSWTGDNIQYS.

This clonotype was picked up a small number of times. The rearrangement joins TRBV19 to TRBJ2-1; tentatively, D is TRBD2 (5 bases). Germline CDR1 and CDR2: LNHDA and SQIVND (reference sequence). This CDR3 comprises 17 residues. Trimming took off 1 base at V and 4 bases at J, with 17 bases between the two ends. Written as DNA, the CDR3 is TGTGCCAGTAGTATAGGTCCTCTAGCTACTCTTTACAATGAGCAGTTCTTC. Its translation is CASSIGPLATLYNEQFF. Full variable domain (outside the CDR3, taken from reference TRBV19 and TRBJ2-1): DGGITQSPKYLFRKEGQNVTLSCEQNLNHDAMYWYRQDPGQGLRLIYYSQIVNDFQKGDIAEGYSVSREKKESFPLTVTSAQKNPTAFYLCASSIGPLATLYNEQFFGPGTRLTVL.

On this clonotype: This could be a read error, since a much larger clone is one nucleotide away. This chain joins TRBV5-5 and TRBJ2-7; 8 bases align to TRBD1. This CDR3 is built from 16 residues. Germline V gives CDR1 SGHKS, CDR2 YYEKEE (reference sequence). In DNA, the CDR3 is TGTACCAGCAGCTTGGCTCGGCAGGGGGCTGGCTACGAGCAGTACTTC. Encoded protein: CTSSLARQGAGYEQYF.

This clonotype was counted a few times. The V gene is TRBV11-2, the J gene TRBJ2-1; 7 bases are shared with TRBD2. V shed 5 bases, J shed 9 bases, and the junction held 7 bases outside the gene matches. The length of the CDR3 is 13 residues. From germline, CDR1 is SGHAT and CDR2 FQNNGV. The DNA of the CDR3 is TGTGCCAGCAGCCCAAGTTTAGCGGGTGAGCAGTTCTTC. It codes for CASSPSLAGEQFF.

This clonotype was found many times. The V call is TRBV27, the J call TRBJ2-7; D could derive from TRBD1 or TRBD2 (6 bases each). This CDR3 has 14 amino acids. CDR1 and CDR2 (germline): MNHEY, SMNVEV (reference sequence). The V end lost 1 base, the J end lost 0 bases, and 7 bases lay between the germline ends. The CDR3 loop is CASSLWGASYEQYF. The CDR3 DNA is TGTGCCAGCAGTTTATGGGGGGCCTCCTACGAGCAGTACTTC.

J is TRBJ1-5 and V is TRBV12-3 or TRBV12-4; 7 nucleotides agree with TRBD1. V lost 2 bases and J lost 2; bases outside the gene matches: 9. CDR3 length equals 17 residues. In nucleotides, the CDR3 is TGTGCCAGCAGTTTATTTCCCTTCGGGACAGGCAATCAGCCCCAGCATTTT. Residues: CASSLFPFGTGNQPQHF.

The rearrangement links TRBV10-3 to TRBJ2-5, with D possibly TRBD1 on 5 matching bases. The V end lost 1 base, the J end lost 5 bases, and 14 bases lay between the germline ends. The CDR3 is made up of 15 amino acids. CDR1 is ENHRY, CDR2 SYGVKD, per germline. CDR3 sequence (DNA): TGTGCCATCAGTGAGTGGGGCAATCAAGCGGAGACCCAGTACTTC. Residues: CAISEWGNQAETQYF.